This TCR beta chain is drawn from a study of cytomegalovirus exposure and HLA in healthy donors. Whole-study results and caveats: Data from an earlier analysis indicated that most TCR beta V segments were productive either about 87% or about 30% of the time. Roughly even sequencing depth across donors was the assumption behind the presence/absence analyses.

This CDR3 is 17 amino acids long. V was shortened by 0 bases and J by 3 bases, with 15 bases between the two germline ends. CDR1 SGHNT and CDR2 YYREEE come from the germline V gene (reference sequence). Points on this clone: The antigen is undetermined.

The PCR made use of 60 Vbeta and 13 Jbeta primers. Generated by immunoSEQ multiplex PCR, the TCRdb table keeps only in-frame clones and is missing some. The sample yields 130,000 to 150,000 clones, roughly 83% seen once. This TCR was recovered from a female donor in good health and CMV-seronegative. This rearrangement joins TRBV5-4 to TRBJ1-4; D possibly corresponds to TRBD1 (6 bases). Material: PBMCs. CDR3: CASSLAGGTGANEKLFF. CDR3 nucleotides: TGTGCCAGCAGCTTGGCGGGGGGCACGGGAGCTAATGAAAAACTGTTTTTT.